This T cell receptor beta chain was recovered during a study of blood T cell repertoires in COVID-19. In the study overall: Sources were T cells, B-cell-depleted T cells, or PBMCs; the material itself was cDNA or gDNA.

Original analysis: Amplification with reference gene primers provided the estimates of nucleated cell counts. Only in-frame clones appear in the TCRdb table, and some are missing; sequencing was by immunoSEQ multiplex PCR. The D gene and trimming were derived from the DNA, and the V and J assignments and clone size from that table. The sample lists over 140,000 clones; 76% were seen once. The germline V and J ends were trimmed by 3 bases and 9 bases, with 9 bases remaining between them. CDR1 MNHNS and CDR2 SASEGT come from the germline V gene. The CDR3 contains 13 residues. The source of this sequence is a woman aged 80 or older with active or convalescent COVID-19. This chain joins TRBV6-1 and TRBJ1-6; the D gene is possibly TRBD1 (5 bases). What was sequenced was peripheral blood. In DNA form, the CDR3 reads TGTGCCAGCAGTGACGTTAGGGGTTCACCCCTCCACTTT. As protein: CASSDVRGSPLHF.